The subject of this entry is one T cell receptor (beta chain). Its matching antigen is unknown. The repertoire was sequenced with immunoSEQ multiplex PCR; TCRdb's copy has only in-frame clones and lacks some. Of approximately 160,000 clones listed, 75% to 90% were seen once; the top ten hold 2% to 3%. The data are from a study of T cell responses to AZD1222 COVID-19 vaccine. Overall study findings and caveats: Just a handful of people given AZD1222 tested seropositive at baseline.

The clonotype originates from an adult in good health. The source was peripheral blood, collected on day 0 of AZD1222 vaccination.

The CDR3 reads CSVGTGLSPFNYGYTF. As DNA, the CDR3 is TGCAGCGTTGGGACAGGCCTTTCTCCTTTTAACTATGGCTACACCTTC. The chain carries TRBV29-1 and TRBJ1-2; 7 bases map to TRBD1. CDR1 SQVTM and CDR2 ANQGSEA come from the germline V gene. The V and J ends lost 4 bases and 1 base, in that order; junction bases with no gene match: 12. This CDR3 is 16 amino acids long.